Presented here are 32 T cell receptor beta chains from one specimen sequenced in a study. TCRdb reprocessed the RT-PCR reads via MiXCR and lists one record per CDR3 protein. The repertoire holds about 680,000 distinct CDR3 sequences, with approximately 15% as singletons. Sequencing was carried out using memory CD4+ T cells from blood. These receptors originate from a female donor in good health, serving as a healthy control.

This clonotype was observed many times. The chain carries TRBV6-2 or TRBV6-3 and TRBJ1-5, with D tentatively TRBD1 (5 bases). Trimming cost V 6 bases and J 5 bases, with 17 bases left between them. The CDR3 runs 15 residues. Germline-derived CDR1 and CDR2 are MNHEY and SVGEGT. In nucleotides, the CDR3 is TGTGCCAGCAGAACCGGGACGCAACCGGATCAGCCCCAGCATTTT. It translates to CASRTGTQPDQPQHF.

At least ten counts were recorded for this clonotype. The V call is TRBV7-3, the J call TRBJ2-1; unclear D gene. This CDR3 is built from 13 residues. Germline V gene lookup returns CDR1 SGHTA and CDR2 FQGTGA. Trimming pared 1 base from V and 7 bases from J, leaving 8 bases between. The CDR3 protein is CASSLISVNEQFF. CDR3 DNA sequence: TGTGCCAGCAGCTTAATCTCGGTGAATGAGCAGTTCTTC. Complete variable domain (other parts from reference TRBV7-3 and TRBJ2-1): GAGVSQTPSNKVTEKGKYVELRCDPISGHTALYWYRQSLGQGPEFLIYFQGTGAADDSGLPNDRFFAVRPEGSVSTLKIQRTERGDSAVYLCASSLISVNEQFFGPGTRLTVL.

This clonotype has ten or more counts. The gene calls are TRBV3-1 and TRBJ1-1, with D unresolved. The CDR3 is made up of 13 amino acids. The V and J ends lost 2 bases and 5 bases respectively, with 9 bases between them. Germline CDR1 reads LGHDT; CDR2 reads YNNKEL (reference sequence). CDR3 DNA: TGTGCCAGCAGCCAACGAGGGCCAACTGAAGCTTTCTTT. It codes for CASSQRGPTEAFF.

This clonotype was observed a handful of times. The chain links TRBV24-1 to TRBJ1-5; the match to TRBD1 covers 9 bases. Per germline, CDR1 KGHDR and CDR2 SFDVKD. This CDR3 contains 15 residues. Trimming took 7 bases from V and 9 from J; bases not matched to a gene: 12. CDR3 region: CATSEPGQGLVPQHF. Here the CDR3 DNA reads TGTGCCACCAGCGAACCGGGACAGGGTCTAGTGCCCCAGCATTTT.

The genes are TRBV6-2 or TRBV6-3 and TRBJ1-5, with D perhaps TRBD1 (5 bases). The CDR3 is 15 residues long. V lost 4 bases and J 1 base, leaving 11 bases between the germline ends. Looked up from germline, CDR1 is MNHEY and CDR2 is SVGEGT. Written as DNA, the CDR3 is TGTGCCAGCAGTTCGTCGACAGCGAGCAATCAGCCCCAGCATTTT. This sequence encodes CASSSSTASNQPQHF.

This clonotype was recorded at least ten times. The rearrangement uses TRBV7-2 and TRBJ2-7, with 7 bases matching TRBD1. The V gene end was trimmed by 2 bases and the J gene end by 2 bases; junction bases not matched to a gene: 3. The CDR3 has 14 amino acids. Germline-derived CDR1 and CDR2 are SGHTA and FQGNSA. CDR3 in amino acids: CASSLWTGPYEQYF. CDR3 DNA sequence: TGTGCCAGCAGCTTATGGACAGGCCCCTACGAGCAGTACTTC.

This clonotype was picked up a small number of times. This chain joins TRBV24-1 and TRBJ2-7, with D perhaps TRBD1 (6 bases). Trimming removed 8 bases at V and 0 bases at J, with 13 bases between. The CDR3 runs to 14 residues. CDR1 is KGHDR, CDR2 SFDVKD, per germline. In DNA, the CDR3 is TGTGCCACCACCCCGGGACAACACTCCTACGAGCAGTACTTC. Its protein is CATTPGQHSYEQYF.

There are a few counts of this clonotype. The genes are TRBV5-1 and TRBJ1-6; 11 bases align to TRBD1. The CDR3 has 14 residues. V was clipped by 3 bases and J by 10 bases; unmatched bases: 3. Germline V lookup: CDR1 SGHRS, CDR2 YFSETQ. The CDR3 DNA reads TGCGCCAGCAGCTGGGACAGGGGGGGATCACCCCTCCACTTT. Translation gives CASSWDRGGSPLHF.

The rearrangement links TRBV11-1 to TRBJ2-3; D gene uncertain. The CDR3 runs to 14 residues. Per the germline V gene, CDR1 is SGHAT and CDR2 is FQDESV (reference sequence). The V and J ends lost 1 base and 6 bases respectively, with 11 bases between them. The DNA of the CDR3 is TGTGCCAGCAGCTTAGGGGCGGTAGCTGATACGCAGTATTTT. Its translation: CASSLGAVADTQYF.

This clonotype was detected a few times. The rearrangement links TRBV20-1 to TRBJ2-1; D is perhaps TRBD2 (6 bases). The V end lost 6 bases, the J end lost 3 bases, and 24 bases lay between the germline ends. Per the germline V gene, CDR1 is DFQATT and CDR2 is SNEGSKA (reference sequence). The CDR3 has 17 residues. The CDR3, as DNA: TGCAGTGCAAAGACCCAACGTGGCGCGGGGATCTACAATGAGCAGTTCTTC. Its translation is CSAKTQRGAGIYNEQFF.

CDR3 amino acids: CSAEAGSWETQYF. CDR3 bases: TGCAGTGCTGAGGCAGGGAGTTGGGAGACCCAGTACTTC. The chain recombines TRBV20-1 with TRBJ2-5, with D perhaps TRBD1 or TRBD2 (5 bases each). Trimming removed 5 bases at V and 5 bases at J, with 15 bases between. CDR1 is DFQATT, CDR2 SNEGSKA, per germline (reference sequence). This CDR3 region has 13 residues.

This clonotype was seen repeatedly, ten times or more. The chain joins TRBV4-1 to TRBJ2-7; 10 bases are shared with TRBD2. Per germline, CDR1 MGHRA and CDR2 YSYEKL. The trim removed 1 base at V and 4 bases at J, leaving 4 bases unmatched. The CDR3 totals 15 residues. The CDR3 loop is CASSQGGGLAYEQYF. CDR3 coding DNA: TGCGCCAGCAGCCAAGGTGGGGGACTAGCGTACGAGCAGTACTTC.

This clonotype was seen many times. The chain couples TRBV20-1 to TRBJ2-2, with 8 nucleotides matching TRBD1. The CDR3 is made up of 14 amino acids. With 5 bases clipped from V and 1 base from J, the junction kept 3 bases outside the gene matches. Germline V gene sequence: CDR1 DFQATT, CDR2 SNEGSKA (reference sequence). The CDR3 coding sequence is TGCAGTGCTCGACAGGGGAGGAACACCGGGGAGCTGTTTTTT. Amino acid sequence: CSARQGRNTGELFF.

The table lists this clonotype with a few counts. The V and J genes are TRBV29-1 and TRBJ1-1, with D unresolved. There are 12 residues in the CDR3. V lost 6 bases to trimming and J lost 0 bases, with 8 bases between them. CDR1 and CDR2 (germline): SQVTM, ANQGSEA. CDR3: CSVKGMNTEAFF. In nucleotides, the CDR3 is TGCAGCGTGAAGGGCATGAACACTGAAGCTTTCTTT.

The genes are TRBV20-1 and TRBJ1-1; D is undetermined. Trimming took off 1 base at V and 10 bases at J, with 13 bases between the two ends. Germline lookup yields CDR1 DFQATT and CDR2 SNEGSKA (reference sequence). The CDR3 extends over 12 amino acids. CDR3 residues: CSARGDHPRAFF. Here the CDR3 DNA reads TGCAGTGCTAGAGGTGATCACCCCCGAGCTTTCTTT.

This clonotype was seen repeatedly, ten times or more. The chain joins TRBV5-5 to TRBJ2-3; no clear D gene. CDR1 is SGHKS, CDR2 YYEKEE, per germline (reference sequence). V was shortened by 4 bases and J by 4 bases, with 13 bases between the two germline ends. The CDR3 contains 14 residues. The chain's CDR3 is CASSPPVRSDTQYF. The CDR3 coding sequence is TGTGCCAGCAGCCCCCCGGTGCGTTCAGATACGCAGTATTTT.

This chain links TRBV19 with TRBJ1-5, with D maybe TRBD1 (5 bases). Germline values: CDR1 LNHDA, CDR2 SQIVND (reference sequence). V was trimmed by 5 bases and J by 2 bases, leaving 16 bases between them. The CDR3 loop spans 16 amino acids. CDR3 DNA sequence: TGTGCCAGTAGTTTCACCCGGGACCTCGGCAATCAGCCCCAGCATTTT. Its translation is CASSFTRDLGNQPQHF. Complete variable domain (other parts from reference TRBV19 and TRBJ1-5): DGGITQSPKYLFRKEGQNVTLSCEQNLNHDAMYWYRQDPGQGLRLIYYSQIVNDFQKGDIAEGYSVSREKKESFPLTVTSAQKNPTAFYLCASSFTRDLGNQPQHFGDGTRLSIL.

This clonotype occurred many times. V and J are TRBV5-1 and TRBJ2-3; TRBD1 agrees at 7 bases. Germline lookup yields CDR1 SGHRS and CDR2 YFSETQ. The V segment lost 4 bases and the J segment 0 bases; nucleotides outside the gene matches: 8. CDR3 size: 16 residues. CDR3 amino acids: CASSQEQGPSTDTQYF. DNA of the CDR3: TGCGCCAGCAGCCAGGAACAGGGGCCGAGCACAGATACGCAGTATTTT.

V and J are TRBV7-9 and TRBJ2-1; TRBD1 might be the D (6 bases). This CDR3 has 15 residues. The germline V and J ends were trimmed by 6 bases and 3 bases, with 15 bases remaining between them. Germline loops: CDR1 SEHNR, CDR2 FQNEAQ (reference sequence). The CDR3 loop reads CASSAGTNDYNEQFF. The CDR3 region has the DNA TGTGCCAGCAGTGCCGGGACAAACGACTACAATGAGCAGTTCTTC. Full variable domain (missing parts from reference TRBV7-9 and TRBJ2-1): DTGVSQNPRHKITKRGQNVTFRCDPISEHNRLYWYRQTLGQGPEFLTYFQNEAQLEKSRLLSDRFSAERPKGSFSTLEIQRTEQGDSAMYLCASSAGTNDYNEQFFGPGTRLTVL.

The gene calls are TRBV20-1 and TRBJ2-1, with a weak D call TRBD2 (5 bases). This CDR3 region has 15 residues. The V gene's germline CDR1 is DFQATT and CDR2 SNEGSKA (reference sequence). Deletions cut 5 bases from V and 4 bases from J, with 18 bases between. The CDR3 protein is CSAPYLGSPYNEQFF. The CDR3, as DNA: TGCAGTGCTCCCTATTTGGGGAGCCCTTACAATGAGCAGTTCTTC.

This clonotype was observed a few times. CDR3 in DNA: TGTGCCAGCAGCGGGGCTTTAACTGAAGCTTTCTTT. This sequence encodes CASSGALTEAFF. The J gene is TRBJ1-1, the V gene TRBV6-6; tentative D call: TRBD1 (5 bases). The germline V and J ends were trimmed by 6 bases and 5 bases, with 10 bases remaining between them. This CDR3 region has 12 residues. CDR1 and CDR2 from the germline V gene are MNHNY and SVGAGI (reference sequence).

This clonotype was found many times. The chain combines TRBV18 with TRBJ2-5; D remains unclear. Between the trimmed V and J ends, which lost 6 bases and 3 bases, there was a span of 5 bases. The CDR3 is 11 residues long. Looked up from germline, CDR1 is KGHSH and CDR2 is LQKENI. Written as DNA, the CDR3 is TGTGCCAGCTCCCAGAAAGAGACCCAGTACTTC. The encoded protein is CASSQKETQYF.

This clonotype was picked up many times. This chain links TRBV20-1 with TRBJ2-1; D might be TRBD2 (6 bases). With 5 bases removed from V and 9 bases from J, the gap between germline ends came to 17 bases. Germline lookup yields CDR1 DFQATT and CDR2 SNEGSKA (reference sequence). CDR3 length: 13 amino acids. The CDR3 nucleotides read TGCAGTGCTTCACAGACTAGACGTAGTGAGCAGTTCTTC. Encoded protein: CSASQTRRSEQFF.

This clonotype was detected a few times. The chain employs TRBV20-1 and TRBJ2-3; D may correspond to TRBD1 or TRBD2 (5 bases each). The ends were cut back, 1 base at V and 5 bases at J, with 13 bases in the middle. Germline CDR1 reads DFQATT; CDR2 reads SNEGSKA (reference sequence). CDR3 length equals 14 residues. This CDR3 is CSARGDLGLDTQYF. The CDR3 nucleotides read TGCAGTGCTAGAGGGGACCTTGGACTAGATACGCAGTATTTT.

This clonotype was counted many times. V is TRBV20-1 and J is TRBJ1-2; D is perhaps TRBD1 (5 bases). Per germline, CDR1 DFQATT and CDR2 SNEGSKA (reference sequence). This CDR3 comprises 15 residues. With 0 bases removed from V and 1 base from J, the gap between germline ends came to 12 bases. CDR3 sequence reads: CSARDPQGRNYGYTF. The CDR3, as DNA: TGCAGTGCTAGAGATCCTCAGGGCCGTAACTATGGCTACACCTTC.

The chain uses TRBV5-1 and TRBJ2-1; 12 bases are shared with TRBD2. V lost 4 bases to trimming and J lost 0 bases; unmatched junction nucleotides: 11. The CDR3 is 19 amino acids. Per germline, CDR1 SGHRS and CDR2 YFSETQ. The CDR3 reads CASSPRTSGTTISYNEQFF. The CDR3, as DNA: TGCGCCAGCAGCCCACGGACTAGCGGGACTACAATCTCCTACAATGAGCAGTTCTTC.

The sample holds a few counts of this clonotype. The chain carries TRBV5-1 and TRBJ1-3; perhaps TRBD1 as D (6 bases). The V end lost 3 bases, the J end lost 8 bases, and 9 bases lay between the germline ends. Germline loops: CDR1 SGHRS, CDR2 YFSETQ. This CDR3 has 12 amino acids. The CDR3: CASSSSGDTIYF. The CDR3 DNA reads TGCGCCAGCAGCTCCTCAGGGGACACCATATATTTT.

This clonotype was detected a few times. The chain joins TRBV28 to TRBJ1-6; possibly TRBD1 for D (5 bases). CDR1 is MDHEN, CDR2 SYDVKM, per germline. V was shortened by 3 bases and J by 13 bases, with 13 bases between the two germline ends. This CDR3 is 13 amino acids long. The CDR3 nucleotides are TGTGCCAGCAGTTTCGGGGTCAGGGTCCCCCTCCACTTT. Encoded protein: CASSFGVRVPLHF.

This clonotype showed up many times. V and J are TRBV5-5 and TRBJ2-3; D unclear. Germline CDR1 and CDR2: SGHKS and YYEKEE (reference sequence). V was trimmed by 5 bases and J by 4 bases, leaving 8 bases between them. This CDR3 has 12 amino acids. CDR3 nucleotides: TGTGCCAGCAGTACGAATGCAGATACGCAGTATTTT. Its translation is CASSTNADTQYF.

V usage is TRBV3-1 and J usage is TRBJ2-3, with D tentatively TRBD2 (7 bases). This CDR3 contains 15 residues. Germline CDR1 is LGHDT and CDR2 is YNNKEL (reference sequence). Trimming left V 5 bases short and J 9 bases short, with 21 bases between. CDR3 amino acids: CASSYPLTAGATQYF. The CDR3 DNA reads as TGTGCCAGCAGCTACCCCCTCACCGCGGGGGCCACGCAGTATTTT.

This clonotype was observed a few times. The gene calls are TRBV4-3 and TRBJ2-3; D might be TRBD2 (5 bases). CDR3 length: 17 residues. Trimming stripped 0 bases from V and 0 bases from J, with 13 bases between. The germline V gene encodes CDR1 LGHNA and CDR2 YSLEER. The DNA of the CDR3 is TGCGCCAGCAGCCAAGATCCAGGAGCGGATAGCACAGATACGCAGTATTTT. Protein sequence: CASSQDPGADSTDTQYF.

This clonotype occurred many times. The chain has TRBV11-2 and TRBJ2-1; 7 bases align to TRBD2. CDR1 is SGHAT and CDR2 is FQNNGV in the germline V gene. The CDR3 contains 17 residues. V dropped 1 base and J dropped 3; count of bases not matched to a gene: 9. The CDR3 sequence is CASSLVAGGSIYNEQFF. In nucleotides, the CDR3 is TGTGCCAGCAGCTTAGTGGCCGGCGGGAGTATCTACAATGAGCAGTTCTTC.